One sample yielded the 23 T cell receptor beta chains listed below, sequenced in a study of cytomegalovirus exposure and HLA in healthy donors. It was with 60 Vbeta and 13 Jbeta primers that the PCR ran. Assay used: immunoSEQ multiplex PCR; TCRdb lists only in-frame clones, some missing. The table lists about 140,000 clones, around nine tenths of them singletons. The sequencing input was PBMCs. The receptors shown here come from a woman in her 30s in good health and CMV-seronegative.

This chain uses TRBV28 with TRBJ2-7, with TRBD1 identical over 7 bases. After removal of 5 bases from V and 0 bases from J, the junction contained 4 bases not matched to a gene. CDR1 MDHEN and CDR2 SYDVKM come from the germline V gene. The CDR3 totals 14 residues. The chain's CDR3 is CASSHRGHSYEQYF. CDR3 bases: TGTGCCAGCAGTCACAGGGGCCACTCCTACGAGCAGTACTTC.

This clone was seen only once. J is TRBJ2-2 and V is TRBV4-1; TRBD1 is a possible D gene (6 bases). V shed 1 base and J shed 4 bases, with 13 bases lying between them. Germline CDR1 and CDR2: MGHRA and YSYEKL. The CDR3 has 16 amino acids. The chain's CDR3 is CASSQGVGQSTGELFF. CDR3 in DNA: TGCGCCAGCAGCCAAGGTGTAGGACAGTCCACCGGGGAGCTGTTTTTT.

This sequence joins TRBV28 and TRBJ1-2; D is perhaps TRBD1 (5 bases). The CDR3 is 16 amino acids. Per germline, CDR1 MDHEN and CDR2 SYDVKM. V dropped 6 bases and J dropped 1 base, with 18 bases sitting between them. CDR3 region: CASSPLQGLVNYGYTF. The CDR3 DNA reads as TGTGCCAGCAGCCCTCTCCAGGGTTTGGTTAACTATGGCTACACCTTC.

The rearrangement links TRBV7-2 to TRBJ2-7; 11 nucleotides agree with TRBD2. J gave up 0 bases and V 4 bases, and 2 bases lay outside the gene matches. CDR1 and CDR2 (germline): SGHTA, FQGNSA. CDR3 length: 15 amino acids. The CDR3 nucleotides are TGTGCCAGCAGCTATACTAGCGGGAGCTCCTACGAGCAGTACTTC. This codes for CASSYTSGSSYEQYF.

The chain couples TRBV28 to TRBJ1-2; D call uncertain. Germline V gene data show CDR1 as MDHEN and CDR2 as SYDVKM. Trimming removed 3 bases from V and 7 bases from J, with 9 bases in between. There are 12 residues in the CDR3. CDR3 sequence: CASSFVPSGYTF. In nucleotides, the CDR3 is TGTGCCAGCAGTTTCGTACCTAGTGGCTACACCTTC.

This clone was seen a handful of times. The chain joins TRBV5-6 to TRBJ1-1; tentative D call: TRBD1 (6 bases). V shed 4 bases and J shed 5 bases, with 15 bases lying between them. From germline, CDR1 is SGHDT and CDR2 YYEEEE. This CDR3 has 14 amino acids. The CDR3 DNA reads as TGTGCCAGCAGCCCCGCGGGGGGGGCGACTGAAGCTTTCTTT. Amino acids: CASSPAGGATEAFF.

The chain carries TRBV5-6 and TRBJ1-2, with 7 bases lining up with TRBD1. The CDR3 is 12 amino acids. With 4 bases clipped from V and 8 bases from J, the junction kept 5 bases outside the gene matches. The germline gives CDR1 SGHDT, CDR2 YYEEEE. The CDR3 is CASSLTGAGYTF. The CDR3 DNA sequence: TGTGCCAGCAGCCTTACAGGGGCAGGCTACACCTTC.

The chain employs TRBV5-6 and TRBJ2-5, with 9 bases matching TRBD2. CDR1 is SGHDT and CDR2 is YYEEEE in the germline V gene. The CDR3 extends over 13 amino acids. V trimming: 1 base; J trimming: 5 bases; junction bases outside the gene matches: 0. The CDR3 sequence: CASSLTSGETQYF. The CDR3 DNA follows: TGTGCCAGCAGCTTGACTAGCGGGGAGACCCAGTACTTC.

This rearrangement joins TRBV19 to TRBJ2-3; D might be TRBD1 (5 bases). Germline CDR1 reads LNHDA; CDR2 reads SQIVND (reference sequence). The CDR3 runs to 15 residues. V was clipped by 5 bases and J by 0 bases, with 12 bases between them. The CDR3 nucleotides read TGTGCCAGTAGTCCCGACAGAACTAGCACAGATACGCAGTATTTT. Residues: CASSPDRTSTDTQYF.

On this clone: One end of the junction does not line up with germline, which may come from a read error. J is TRBJ2-1 and V is TRBV28; 14 bases align to TRBD2. Per the germline V gene, CDR1 is MDHEN and CDR2 is SYDVKM. This CDR3 is built from 15 residues. The CDR3 sequence: CASSFGTSGSYERFF. As DNA, the CDR3 is TGTGCCAGCAGTTTCGGGACTAGCGGGAGCTATGAGCGGTTCTTC.

V and J are TRBV7-2 and TRBJ2-7; 8 positions match TRBD2. The CDR3 runs to 16 residues. Germline assignment: CDR1 SGHTA and CDR2 FQGNSA. After removal of 5 bases from V and 1 base from J, the junction contained 10 bases not matched to a gene. CDR3 residues: CASSRAFSGGSYEQYF. The CDR3 DNA reads as TGTGCCAGCAGCCGCGCGTTCAGCGGGGGTTCCTACGAGCAGTACTTC. Full variable domain (remainder filled in from reference TRBV7-2 and TRBJ2-7): GAGVSQSPSNKVTEKGKDVELRCDPISGHTALYWYRQSLGQGLEFLIYFQGNSAPDKSGLPSDRFSAERTGGSVSTLTIQRTQQEDSAVYLCASSRAFSGGSYEQYFGPGTRLTVT.

This clone has only a few counts. The chain is built from TRBV13 and TRBJ1-3; TRBD1 is a possible D gene (6 bases). CDR3 length: 15 residues. In germline, CDR1 is PRHDT, CDR2 FYEKMQ (reference sequence). The ends were cut back, 2 bases at V and 0 bases at J, with 8 bases in the middle. CDR3 DNA: TGTGCCAGCAGCTTAACAGGGTTCTCTGGAAACACCATATATTTT. This encodes CASSLTGFSGNTIYF.

CDR3 DNA: TGCGCCAGCAGCTTAAATTATCCGTTGGGGGGTGGCTACACCTTC. Amino acids: CASSLNYPLGGGYTF. V gene TRBV4-3 combines with J gene TRBJ1-2; D is possibly TRBD1 (5 bases). CDR1 and CDR2 from the germline V gene are LGHNA and YSLEER. CDR3 size: 15 residues. V lost 5 bases and J lost 7, with 20 bases in between.

This rearrangement joins TRBV7-2 to TRBJ2-5, with D maybe TRBD1 (7 bases). Trimming stripped 3 bases from V and 5 bases from J, with 16 bases between. The CDR3 consists of 15 residues. Germline CDR1 SGHTA, CDR2 FQGNSA. CDR3 in amino acids: CASSFENRGLETQYF. In nucleotides, the CDR3 is TGTGCCAGCAGCTTCGAAAACAGGGGACTCGAGACCCAGTACTTC.

This clone has only one observation. The V call is TRBV5-1, the J call TRBJ2-5, with 7 bases fitting TRBD1. The J segment lost 3 bases and the V segment lost 5 bases, leaving 10 bases of the junction unmatched. This CDR3 spans 15 amino acids. Per germline, CDR1 SGHRS and CDR2 YFSETQ. The CDR3 DNA reads as TGCGCCAGCAGGAACTACAGGGGCAGTGAAGAGACCCAGTACTTC. Translated: CASRNYRGSEETQYF. Complete variable domain (other parts from reference TRBV5-1 and TRBJ2-5): KAGVTQTPRYLIKTRGQQVTLSCSPISGHRSVSWYQQTPGQGLQFLFEYFSETQRNKGNFPGRFSGRQFSNSRSEMNVSTLELGDSALYLCASRNYRGSEETQYFGPGTRLLVL.

This clone was seen just once. The rearrangement joins TRBV7-3 to TRBJ2-7; D is perhaps TRBD2 (7 bases). Per the germline V gene, CDR1 is SGHTA and CDR2 is FQGTGA. The CDR3 covers 14 residues. The ends were cut back, 6 bases at V and 3 bases at J, with 15 bases in the middle. The CDR3 DNA follows: TGTGCCAGCAGAGGAGGGGGGGGGTACTACGAGCAGTACTTC. Its protein is CASRGGGGYYEQYF.

The rearrangement uses TRBV28 and TRBJ1-3, with 9 bases identical to TRBD1. V trimming: 6 bases; J trimming: 8 bases; junction bases outside the gene matches: 8. CDR3 length equals 14 residues. CDR1 and CDR2 from the germline V gene are MDHEN and SYDVKM. CDR3 residues: CASRMTGGKDTIYF. The CDR3 DNA reads as TGTGCCAGCAGGATGACAGGGGGAAAAGACACCATATATTTT.

The V call is TRBV10-3, the J call TRBJ2-1; a possible D gene is TRBD2 (6 bases). CDR1 and CDR2 (germline): ENHRY, SYGVKD. There are 15 residues in the CDR3. The V end lost 10 bases, the J end lost 1 base, and 17 bases lay between the germline ends. CDR3 residues: CATRPGVRSYNEQFF. CDR3 nucleotide sequence: TGTGCCACCAGGCCGGGGGTTCGGTCCTACAATGAGCAGTTCTTC.

The rearrangement links TRBV7-9 to TRBJ2-3; D is perhaps TRBD1 (5 bases). Germline CDR1 SEHNR, CDR2 FQNEAQ (reference sequence). Trimming took off 5 bases at V and 0 bases at J, with 18 bases between the two ends. The CDR3 has 17 residues. The CDR3 DNA reads TGTGCCAGCAGCCTCAACCCGGACATCCCTAGCACAGATACGCAGTATTTT. This translates into CASSLNPDIPSTDTQYF.

This clone was counted only a few times. J is TRBJ1-1 and V is TRBV10-3; 11 positions agree with TRBD1. Trimming cost V 6 bases and J 5 bases; bases outside gene matches: 2. The CDR3 has 13 residues. The germline CDR1 and CDR2 sequences are ENHRY and SYGVKD. The CDR3 protein is CAIRDRGRTEAFF. CDR3 in DNA: TGTGCCATCAGGGACAGGGGGCGGACTGAAGCTTTCTTT.

The rearrangement joins TRBV9 to TRBJ2-3; D gene unclear. The CDR3 length is 12 residues. V lost 3 bases, J lost 2 bases, and 4 bases lay in between. Germline V CDR1 and CDR2: SGDLS, YYNGEE. DNA for the CDR3: TGTGCCAGCAGCGCCTCCACAGATACGCAGTATTTT. This translates into CASSASTDTQYF.

The CDR3 is CASSFPSLETQYF. DNA for the CDR3: TGTGCCAGCAGTTTCCCTAGCCTAGAGACCCAGTACTTC. The J gene is TRBJ2-5, the V gene TRBV28, with D possibly matching TRBD2 (5 bases). V gave up 3 bases and J gave up 4 bases, with 9 bases separating them. This CDR3 is 13 amino acids long. The V gene's germline CDR1 is MDHEN and CDR2 SYDVKM. Full variable domain (remainder filled in from reference TRBV28 and TRBJ2-5): DVKVTQSSRYLVKRTGEKVFLECVQDMDHENMFWYRQDPGLGLRLIYFSYDVKMKEKGDIPEGYSVSREKKERFSLILESASTNQTSMYLCASSFPSLETQYFGPGTRLLVL.

CDR3 sequence (DNA): TGCGCCAGCAGTGAATTAAGGTTGGGACTCGACAACACCGGGGAGCTGTTTTTT. Encoded protein: CASSELRLGLDNTGELFF. The chain is built from TRBV10-1 and TRBJ2-2, with a tentative D call TRBD2 (6 bases). The V gene's germline CDR1 is WNHNN and CDR2 SYGVQD (reference sequence). Trimming shortened V by 3 bases and J by 2 bases, and 19 bases separated the two germline ends. The CDR3 is 18 amino acids.